The rows below give T cell receptor beta chains drawn from one sample of a study of beta chain features in type 1 diabetes. TCRdb's copy holds only in-frame clones and misses some; the assay was immunoSEQ multiplex PCR. The sample includes some 110,000 clones, roughly 17% seen only once; the top ten take about 2.5%. Sequenced material: central memory CD4+ T cells from blood. Receptors originate from a man aged 25 to 45 with type 1 diabetes. Each CDR3 is given with its conserved first and last residue. The D gene is left open where the match is weak. Some rows have no size entry. The others give once, few or many, or a class for an expanded clone.

CDR3aa: CASSLNGETGYTF
CDR3nt: TGTGCCAGCAGTTTAAATGGGGAAACCGGCTACACCTTC
j_gene: TRBJ1-2
d_gene: -
v_gene: TRBV27
len: 13
abundance: -

CDR3aa: CASSPTVMNTEAFF
CDR3nt: TGTGCCAGTAGTCCTACAGTTATGAACACTGAAGCTTTCTTT
j_gene: TRBJ1-1
d_gene: -
v_gene: TRBV19
len: 14
abundance: few

CDR3aa: CAWSTGLTSHEQYF
CDR3nt: TGTGCCTGGTCTACAGGGTTGACCAGCCACGAGCAGTACTTC
j_gene: TRBJ2-7
d_gene: -
v_gene: TRBV30
len: 14
abundance: -

CDR3aa: CSVRGDGELFF
CDR3nt: TGCAGCGTCAGGGGAGACGGGGAGCTGTTTTTT
j_gene: TRBJ2-2
d_gene: -
v_gene: TRBV29-1
len: 11
abundance: few

CDR3aa: CASSLAGTGFGQPQHF
CDR3nt: TGTGCCAGCAGCCTGGCCGGGACAGGGTTTGGGCAGCCCCAGCATTTT
j_gene: TRBJ1-5
d_gene: TRBD1
v_gene: TRBV7-6
len: 16
abundance: -

CDR3aa: CASSLDLARGATDTQYF
CDR3nt: TGTGCCAGCAGCTTAGATCTCGCGCGGGGGGCCACAGATACGCAGTATTTT
j_gene: TRBJ2-3
d_gene: TRBD2
v_gene: TRBV7-2
len: 17
abundance: few

CDR3aa: CSAGGTGGYNEQFF
CDR3nt: TGCAGCGCCGGAGGGACAGGGGGTTACAATGAGCAGTTCTTC
j_gene: TRBJ2-1
d_gene: TRBD1
v_gene: TRBV29-1
len: 14
abundance: -

CDR3aa: CASSRTGGDEQYF
CDR3nt: TGTGCCAGCAGCCGGACAGGGGGAGACGAGCAGTACTTC
j_gene: TRBJ2-7
d_gene: TRBD1
v_gene: TRBV6-5
len: 13
abundance: -

CDR3aa: CAAGSEQYF
CDR3nt: TGTGCCGCGGGGTCCGAGCAGTACTTC
j_gene: TRBJ2-7
d_gene: -
v_gene: TRBV10-3
len: 9
abundance: few

CDR3aa: CAWRGTGRVEQFF
CDR3nt: TGTGCCTGGAGGGGGACAGGGCGGGTTGAGCAGTTCTTC
j_gene: TRBJ2-1
d_gene: TRBD1
v_gene: TRBV30
len: 13
abundance: few

CDR3aa: CACHTGSSYGYTF
CDR3nt: TGTGCCTGTCATACAGGGAGTTCCTATGGCTACACCTTC
j_gene: TRBJ1-2
d_gene: -
v_gene: TRBV30
len: 13
abundance: -

CDR3aa: CASSVAGELFF
CDR3nt: TGTGCCAGCAGCGTAGCTGGGGAGCTGTTTTTT
j_gene: TRBJ2-2
d_gene: -
v_gene: TRBV9
len: 11
abundance: few

CDR3aa: CSIRPGGETQYF
CDR3nt: TGCAGCATTCGACCGGGGGGAGAGACCCAGTACTTC
j_gene: TRBJ2-5
d_gene: TRBD2
v_gene: TRBV29-1
len: 12
abundance: -

CDR3aa: CASSFSVAKNIQYF
CDR3nt: TGTGCCAGCAGCTTCTCCGTAGCCAAAAACATTCAGTACTTC
j_gene: TRBJ2-4
d_gene: -
v_gene: TRBV11-2
len: 14
abundance: -

CDR3aa: CSVDRGRAGELFF
CDR3nt: TGCAGCGTCGACAGGGGGCGGGCCGGGGAGCTGTTTTTT
j_gene: TRBJ2-2
d_gene: TRBD1
v_gene: TRBV29-1
len: 13
abundance: few

CDR3aa: CASSGGQSTDTQYF
CDR3nt: TGTGCCAGCAGCGGGGGACAGAGCACAGATACGCAGTATTTT
j_gene: TRBJ2-3
d_gene: TRBD1
v_gene: TRBV7-2
len: 14
abundance: -

CDR3aa: CASSRLWVSGANVLTF
CDR3nt: TGTGCCAGCAGCCGGCTCTGGGTCTCTGGGGCCAACGTCCTGACTTTC
j_gene: TRBJ2-6
d_gene: -
v_gene: TRBV4-2
len: 16
abundance: -

CDR3aa: CASSIRSPQETQYF
CDR3nt: TGTGCCAGCTCCATCAGATCTCCACAAGAGACCCAGTACTTC
j_gene: TRBJ2-5
d_gene: -
v_gene: TRBV2
len: 14
abundance: -

CDR3aa: CASSQDHQAGGYTF
CDR3nt: TGCGCCAGCAGCCAAGATCACCAGGCTGGCGGCTACACCTTC
j_gene: TRBJ1-2
d_gene: -
v_gene: TRBV4-3
len: 14
abundance: few

CDR3aa: CASSLRQGGTGELFF
CDR3nt: TGTGCCAGCAGCTTACGTCAGGGTGGTACCGGGGAGCTGTTTTTT
j_gene: TRBJ2-2
d_gene: -
v_gene: TRBV7-9
len: 15
abundance: -

CDR3aa: CASSLTGSTDTQYF
CDR3nt: TGTGCCAGCAGCTTAACCGGTAGCACAGATACGCAGTATTTT
j_gene: TRBJ2-3
d_gene: -
v_gene: TRBV7-9
len: 14
abundance: many

CDR3aa: CASSHREYEQYF
CDR3nt: TGTGCCAGCAGCCATAGGGAGTACGAGCAGTACTTC
j_gene: TRBJ2-7
d_gene: -
v_gene: TRBV7-9
len: 12
abundance: few

CDR3aa: CASSVGTSGVYEQYF
CDR3nt: TGTGCCAGCAGCGTCGGGACTAGCGGGGTCTACGAGCAGTACTTC
j_gene: TRBJ2-7
d_gene: TRBD2
v_gene: TRBV9
len: 15
abundance: -

CDR3aa: CSQSFNYGYTF
CDR3nt: TGCAGTCAGTCATTTAACTATGGCTACACCTTC
j_gene: TRBJ1-2
d_gene: -
v_gene: TRBV20-1
len: 11
abundance: -

CDR3aa: CASSGVHEQYF
CDR3nt: TGTGCCAGCAGTGGGGTGCACGAGCAGTACTTC
j_gene: TRBJ2-7
d_gene: -
v_gene: TRBV5-6
len: 11
abundance: -

CDR3aa: CASSLVAVNSPLHF
CDR3nt: TGTGCCAGCAGCTTAGTGGCAGTCAATTCACCCCTCCACTTT
j_gene: TRBJ1-6
d_gene: -
v_gene: TRBV7-2
len: 14
abundance: -

CDR3aa: CASSQAMGDQPQHF
CDR3nt: TGTGCCAGCAGCCAAGCCATGGGGGATCAGCCCCAGCATTTT
j_gene: TRBJ1-5
d_gene: -
v_gene: TRBV4-2
len: 14
abundance: few

CDR3aa: CASSSPGTGGDGYTF
CDR3nt: TGTGCCAGTAGTTCCCCCGGGACAGGGGGGGATGGCTACACCTTC
j_gene: TRBJ1-2
d_gene: TRBD1
v_gene: TRBV19
len: 15
abundance: -

CDR3aa: CASSSSAKPDTQYF
CDR3nt: TGTGCCAGCAGCTCCTCAGCGAAACCAGATACGCAGTATTTT
j_gene: TRBJ2-3
d_gene: -
v_gene: TRBV7-2
len: 14
abundance: -

CDR3aa: CSVVPSGNTIYF
CDR3nt: TGCAGCGTTGTCCCTTCTGGAAACACCATATATTTT
j_gene: TRBJ1-3
d_gene: -
v_gene: TRBV29-1
len: 12
abundance: few

CDR3aa: CAFVGRGRRWQYF
CDR3nt: TGTGCCTTCGTAGGCAGGGGGCGCCGATGGCAGTACTTC
j_gene: TRBJ2-7
d_gene: TRBD1
v_gene: TRBV30
len: 13
abundance: -

CDR3aa: CASSAGRMVSYEQYF
CDR3nt: TGTGCCAGCAGTGCGGGACGGATGGTCTCCTACGAGCAGTACTTC
j_gene: TRBJ2-7
d_gene: -
v_gene: TRBV2
len: 15
abundance: many

CDR3aa: CASSVAASGNQETQYF
CDR3nt: TGTGCCAGCAGCGTCGCCGCTAGCGGAAATCAAGAGACCCAGTACTTC
j_gene: TRBJ2-5
d_gene: TRBD2
v_gene: TRBV9
len: 16
abundance: few

CDR3aa: CASSQDGRGVETQYF
CDR3nt: TGCGCCAGCAGCCAAGATGGGAGAGGGGTGGAGACCCAGTACTTC
j_gene: TRBJ2-5
d_gene: -
v_gene: TRBV4-1
len: 15
abundance: -

CDR3aa: CASSPPSRGGSYNEQFF
CDR3nt: TGTGCCAGCTCACCACCGTCCCGGGGGGGCTCCTACAATGAGCAGTTCTTC
j_gene: TRBJ2-1
d_gene: TRBD2
v_gene: TRBV18
len: 17
abundance: -

CDR3aa: CASSPLTGFDEKLFF
CDR3nt: TGTGCCAGCAGCCCGTTAACAGGGTTTGACGAAAAACTGTTTTTT
j_gene: TRBJ1-4
d_gene: -
v_gene: TRBV5-5
len: 15
abundance: many

CDR3aa: CASSLRRGETQYF
CDR3nt: TGTGCCAGCAGTTTACGCCGGGGGGAGACCCAGTACTTC
j_gene: TRBJ2-5
d_gene: -
v_gene: TRBV27
len: 13
abundance: -

CDR3aa: CASSLEGMNRGDEQYF
CDR3nt: TGTGCCAGCAGCTTAGAAGGGATGAACAGGGGGGACGAGCAGTACTTC
j_gene: TRBJ2-7
d_gene: TRBD1
v_gene: TRBV13
len: 16
abundance: -